These 26 T cell receptor beta chains originate from one sample sequenced in a study of T cell responses to AZD1222 COVID-19 vaccine. Using immunoSEQ multiplex PCR, the repertoire was profiled, and TCRdb retains in-frame clones only, with some absent. The sample lists under 150,000 clones; about nine tenths were seen once. The material was peripheral blood, obtained 28 days after the second AZD1222 dose. These receptor sequences come from an adult who received the AZD1222 COVID-19 vaccine.

V gene TRBV24-1 combines with J gene TRBJ1-5; D is unclear. CDR3 length equals 15 residues. V was pared by 6 bases and J by 1 base, with 12 bases between. CDR1 is KGHDR and CDR2 is SFDVKD in the germline V gene. CDR3 sequence reads: CATSIGVGSNQPQHF. In nucleotides, the CDR3 is TGTGCCACCAGTATTGGGGTTGGGAGCAATCAGCCCCAGCATTTT.

Written as DNA, the CDR3 is TGTGCCAGTCAGACAGGGGTGTGGAGAAATTCACCCCTCCACTTT. Its protein is CASQTGVWRNSPLHF. The V call is TRBV19, the J call TRBJ1-6; TRBD1 aligns across 8 bases. The J segment lost 7 bases and the V segment lost 8 bases, leaving 10 bases of the junction unmatched. The germline gives CDR1 LNHDA, CDR2 SQIVND (reference sequence). This CDR3 spans 15 amino acids.

This chain's CDR3 is CASSPGTRDYGYTF. CDR3 bases: TGTGCCAGCAGTCCCGGGACAAGAGACTATGGCTACACCTTC. V gene TRBV27 combines with J gene TRBJ1-2; D might be TRBD1 (6 bases). The CDR3 contains 14 residues. Germline-derived CDR1 and CDR2 are MNHEY and SMNVEV (reference sequence). Between the trimmed V and J ends, which lost 5 bases and 3 bases, there was a span of 13 bases.

V and J are TRBV28 and TRBJ2-1; maybe TRBD1 (5 bases). The CDR3 totals 13 residues. Germline loops: CDR1 MDHEN, CDR2 SYDVKM. V was cut by 5 bases and J by 3 bases, with 8 bases left in between. CDR3 nucleotide sequence: TGTGCCAGCAGTCTAGACAGCTACAATGAGCAGTTCTTC. Protein: CASSLDSYNEQFF.

The V call is TRBV19, the J call TRBJ1-5; D not certain. CDR3 size: 14 residues. The ends were cut back, 2 bases at V and 2 bases at J, with 7 bases in the middle. Germline V gene data show CDR1 as LNHDA and CDR2 as SQIVND (reference sequence). The CDR3 sequence is CASSISVGNQPQHF. For the CDR3, the DNA is TGTGCCAGTAGTATATCTGTCGGCAATCAGCCCCAGCATTTT.

The CDR3 DNA reads as TGTGCCAGCAGCTTAGTGCCAGACCCGGACAATGAGCAGTTCTTC. As protein: CASSLVPDPDNEQFF. This chain connects TRBV11-2 to TRBJ2-1; D ambiguous. The CDR3 extends over 15 amino acids. Trimming pared 1 base from V and 5 bases from J, leaving 12 bases between. Per germline, CDR1 SGHAT and CDR2 FQNNGV.

This sequence joins TRBV6-6 and TRBJ1-2, with 8 bases fitting TRBD1. This CDR3 is 14 amino acids long. Trimming took 5 bases from V and 4 from J; bases not matched to a gene: 6. Per the germline V gene, CDR1 is MNHNY and CDR2 is SVGAGI (reference sequence). The DNA of the CDR3 is TGTGCCAGCAGTAACGGACAGGGCCTCTATGGCTACACCTTC. Its protein product is CASSNGQGLYGYTF.

The V gene is TRBV30, the J gene TRBJ1-5, with TRBD1 as a possible D gene (5 bases). CDR1 is GTSNPN and CDR2 is SVGIG in the germline V gene (reference sequence). The length of the CDR3 is 13 residues. The V and J ends lost 2 bases and 4 bases respectively, with 9 bases between them. In nucleotides, the CDR3 is TGTGCCTGGAGTATGGGGGGTAATCAGCCCCAGCATTTT. Translating it yields CAWSMGGNQPQHF.

This CDR3 is CASSPDRDGGMNTEAFF. The DNA for the CDR3 is TGTGCCAGCAGCCCTGACAGGGATGGGGGCATGAACACTGAAGCTTTCTTT. The chain employs TRBV7-8 and TRBJ1-1, with 7 nucleotides matching TRBD1. CDR1 and CDR2 from the germline V gene are SGHVS and FQNEAQ. The CDR3 extends over 17 amino acids. Trimming took 5 bases from V and 0 from J; bases not matched to a gene: 12.

The chain joins TRBV7-8 to TRBJ2-4, with a possible D match to TRBD2 (6 bases). V was shortened by 5 bases and J by 8 bases, with 13 bases between the two germline ends. CDR1 SGHVS and CDR2 FQNEAQ come from the germline V gene. The CDR3 has 13 residues. The CDR3 reads CASSTTSRDIQYF. The CDR3 DNA reads as TGTGCCAGCAGCACGACTAGTAGGGACATTCAGTACTTC. Full variable domain (missing parts from reference TRBV7-8 and TRBJ2-4): GAGVSQSPRYKVAKRGQDVALRCDPISGHVSLFWYQQALGQGPEFLTYFQNEAQLDKSGLPSDRFFAERPEGSVSTLKIQRTQQEDSAVYLCASSTTSRDIQYFGAGTRLSVL.

V usage is TRBV5-8 and J usage is TRBJ1-1; tentative D call: TRBD1 (5 bases). V gave up 5 bases and J gave up 3 bases, with 14 bases separating them. CDR1 is SGHTS and CDR2 is YDEGEE in the germline V gene. This CDR3 is built from 14 residues. The chain's CDR3 is CASSTDRGDTEAFF. As DNA, the CDR3 is TGTGCCAGCAGTACGGACCGGGGGGACACTGAAGCTTTCTTT.

In regard to this clone: The same CDR3 can be traced to other DNA sequences in this sample. V and J are TRBV19 and TRBJ2-1; D call uncertain. The CDR3 loop spans 12 amino acids. CDR1 is LNHDA, CDR2 SQIVND, per germline (reference sequence). Trimming removed 3 bases from V and 4 bases from J, with 4 bases in between. CDR3 coding DNA: TGTGCCAGTAGTATTCGGTACAATGAGCAGTTCTTC. Amino acid sequence: CASSIRYNEQFF.

There are a few counts of this clone. J is TRBJ1-4 and V is TRBV27; tentatively, D is TRBD1 (5 bases). The germline gives CDR1 MNHEY, CDR2 SMNVEV (reference sequence). With 4 bases removed from V and 3 bases from J, the gap between germline ends came to 12 bases. This CDR3 has 15 residues. The CDR3 nucleotides read TGTGCCAGCAGTTCCGGGGAGACAGCTAATGAAAAACTGTTTTTT. Translated: CASSSGETANEKLFF.

The chain recombines TRBV5-6 with TRBJ2-2; no clear D gene. Germline V gene lookup returns CDR1 SGHDT and CDR2 YYEEEE. Trimming pared 1 base from V and 4 bases from J, leaving 5 bases between. The CDR3 contains 13 residues. CDR3 protein: CASSLMITGELFF. DNA for the CDR3: TGTGCCAGCAGCTTGATGATCACCGGGGAGCTGTTTTTT.

The rearrangement joins TRBV19 to TRBJ1-2; tentative D call: TRBD1 (5 bases). The V gene's germline CDR1 is LNHDA and CDR2 SQIVND (reference sequence). This CDR3 comprises 12 residues. Deletions cut 5 bases from V and 5 bases from J, with 9 bases between. The CDR3 spells CASSSGPYGYTF. CDR3 DNA: TGTGCCAGTAGTTCGGGGCCATATGGCTACACCTTC. Supplemented by reference TRBV19 and TRBJ1-2, the full variable domain reads DGGITQSPKYLFRKEGQNVTLSCEQNLNHDAMYWYRQDPGQGLRLIYYSQIVNDFQKGDIAEGYSVSREKKESFPLTVTSAQKNPTAFYLCASSSGPYGYTFGSGTRLTVV.

The chain is built from TRBV28 and TRBJ2-5; D perhaps matches TRBD2 (7 bases). The CDR3 has 17 amino acids. Between the trimmed V and J ends, which lost 3 bases and 1 base, there was a span of 18 bases. Per germline, CDR1 MDHEN and CDR2 SYDVKM. The DNA for the CDR3 is TGTGCCAGCAGTTTTCCCCTCCATGGGGGGGCCCAAGAGACCCAGTACTTC. Its protein product is CASSFPLHGGAQETQYF.

Remarks on this clone: This same CDR3 is encoded by further DNA sequences in the sample. The genes are TRBV9 and TRBJ1-1, with D possibly TRBD1 on 5 matching bases. Trimming removed 0 bases from V and 4 bases from J, with 13 bases in between. The CDR3 has 15 residues. Germline CDR1 is SGDLS and CDR2 is YYNGEE. The CDR3 reads CASSVGNGAVTEAFF. CDR3 coding DNA: TGTGCCAGCAGCGTAGGTAACGGGGCTGTCACTGAAGCTTTCTTT. Drawing the rest from reference TRBV9 and TRBJ1-1, the complete variable domain is DSGVTQTPKHLITATGQRVTLRCSPRSGDLSVYWYQQSLDQGLQFLIQYYNGEERAKGNILERFSAQQFPDLHSELNLSSLELGDSALYFCASSVGNGAVTEAFFGQGTRLTVV.

V usage is TRBV14 and J usage is TRBJ2-1; TRBD2 is a possible D gene (6 bases). The germline V and J ends were trimmed by 0 bases and 1 base, with 25 bases remaining between them. The CDR3 is 21 residues long. Germline values: CDR1 SGHDN, CDR2 FVKESK. The CDR3 loop reads CASSQDNGLAKVGVSYNEQFF. The CDR3, as DNA: TGTGCCAGCAGCCAAGATAACGGGCTAGCGAAGGTCGGGGTGTCCTACAATGAGCAGTTCTTC. Variable domain in full (rest from reference TRBV14 and TRBJ2-1): EAGVTQFPSHSVIEKGQTVTLRCDPISGHDNLYWYRRVMGKEIKFLLHFVKESKQDESGMPNNRFLAERTGGTYSTLKVQPAELEDSGVYFCASSQDNGLAKVGVSYNEQFFGPGTRLTVL.

The chain combines TRBV5-6 with TRBJ2-1, with 12 nucleotides matching TRBD2. V shed 7 bases, J shed 8 bases, and the junction held 7 bases outside the gene matches. The germline V gene encodes CDR1 SGHDT and CDR2 YYEEEE. This CDR3 is 14 amino acids long. This chain's CDR3 is CASSLAGGEDEQFF. For the CDR3, the DNA is TGTGCCAGCTCACTAGCGGGAGGTGAGGATGAGCAGTTCTTC.

In this sample, this clone turned up once. This sequence joins TRBV13 and TRBJ1-1; no reliable D call. The CDR3 extends over 14 amino acids. The germline V and J ends were trimmed by 4 bases and 4 bases, with 13 bases remaining between them. Germline V CDR1 and CDR2: PRHDT, FYEKMQ (reference sequence). The DNA of the CDR3 is TGTGCCAGCAGCTCTCCGCGTCTAGTCACTGAAGCTTTCTTT. Protein sequence: CASSSPRLVTEAFF.

In DNA form, the CDR3 reads TGTGCCACCAGTGATCTTACGAAAGGAGCTGGCTACACCTTC. Translating it yields CATSDLTKGAGYTF. The chain links TRBV24-1 to TRBJ1-2; no definite D call. The CDR3 extends over 14 amino acids. Germline V gene lookup returns CDR1 KGHDR and CDR2 SFDVKD. The germline V and J ends were trimmed by 3 bases and 7 bases, with 14 bases remaining between them.

The CDR3 loop reads CASSQGNYEQYF. CDR3 in DNA: TGTGCCAGCAGCCAAGGGAACTACGAGCAGTACTTC. This rearrangement joins TRBV4-2 to TRBJ2-7; D remains unclear. The CDR3 consists of 12 residues. Germline CDR1 and CDR2: LGHNA and YNFKEQ. Trimming removed 1 base at V and 3 bases at J, with 4 bases between.

The chain links TRBV5-1 to TRBJ2-2, with a weak D call TRBD1 (5 bases). The CDR3 is 14 amino acids. Germline V gene sequence: CDR1 SGHRS, CDR2 YFSETQ. The V end lost 4 bases, the J end lost 4 bases, and 11 bases lay between the germline ends. DNA of the CDR3: TGCGCCAGCAGCACAACTACAGGCACCGGGGAGCTGTTTTTT. Translated, it gives CASSTTTGTGELFF. Complete variable domain (other parts from reference TRBV5-1 and TRBJ2-2): KAGVTQTPRYLIKTRGQQVTLSCSPISGHRSVSWYQQTPGQGLQFLFEYFSETQRNKGNFPGRFSGRQFSNSRSEMNVSTLELGDSALYLCASSTTTGTGELFFGEGSRLTVL.

The chain links TRBV7-3 to TRBJ1-1; 10 nucleotides line up with TRBD1. Per germline, CDR1 SGHTA and CDR2 FQGTGA. J lost 4 bases, V lost 4 bases, and 6 bases had no gene match. The CDR3 has 15 amino acids. The CDR3 nucleotides read TGTGCCAGCAGCTCGACCGGGACAGGGGCCACTGAAGCTTTCTTT. Amino acids: CASSSTGTGATEAFF.

The CDR3 DNA reads TGTGCCTGGAGTTCGGGCAGGACCACCGGGGAGCTGTTTTTT. Protein product: CAWSSGRTTGELFF. The J gene is TRBJ2-2, the V gene TRBV30, with D hard to call. This CDR3 comprises 14 residues. The germline V and J ends were trimmed by 2 bases and 4 bases, with 11 bases remaining between them. Germline CDR1 and CDR2: GTSNPN and SVGIG (reference sequence).

The chain uses TRBV6-5 and TRBJ2-3, with TRBD1 identical over 8 bases. Germline CDR1 and CDR2: MNHEY and SVGAGI. Trimming removed 8 bases from V and 3 bases from J; junction bases left unmatched: 7. CDR3 length: 14 residues. DNA of the CDR3: TGTGCCAGCGGCATCGGACAGGGTACAGATACGCAGTATTTT. Translating gives CASGIGQGTDTQYF.